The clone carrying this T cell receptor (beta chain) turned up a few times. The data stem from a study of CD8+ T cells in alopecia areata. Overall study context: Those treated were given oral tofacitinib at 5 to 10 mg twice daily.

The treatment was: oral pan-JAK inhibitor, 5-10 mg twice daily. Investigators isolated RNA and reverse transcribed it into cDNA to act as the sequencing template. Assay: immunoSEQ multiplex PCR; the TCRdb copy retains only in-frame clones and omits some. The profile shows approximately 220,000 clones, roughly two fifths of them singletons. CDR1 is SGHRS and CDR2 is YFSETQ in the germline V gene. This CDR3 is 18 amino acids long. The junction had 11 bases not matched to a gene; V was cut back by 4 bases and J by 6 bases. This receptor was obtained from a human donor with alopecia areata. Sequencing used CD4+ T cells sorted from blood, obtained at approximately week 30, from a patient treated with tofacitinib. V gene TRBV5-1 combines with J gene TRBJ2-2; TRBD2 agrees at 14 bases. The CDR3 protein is CASSAGLAGGFAPGELFF. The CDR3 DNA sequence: TGCGCCAGCAGCGCCGGACTAGCGGGAGGTTTTGCGCCCGGGGAGCTGTTTTTT.